A selection of T cell receptor beta chains follows, all from one sample in a study of CD8 T cells in ankylosing spondylitis. TCRdb independently ran MiXCR on the 5' RACE reads; one entry per CDR3 protein. The sample gives 400,000 to 450,000 distinct CDR3 sequences, approximately 17% of which show up once; just over 1% is in the top ten. The sample consisted of blood, either unsorted or a sorted T cell fraction (not recorded which). The receptors come from a male donor with ankylosing spondylitis. The CDR3 runs from the conserved cysteine through the conserved F or W. A D gene is named only where the DNA matches it firmly. Part of the rows lack a size; the others show once, few, many or a class for expanded clones.

v_gene	abundance	j_gene	d_gene	CDR3nt	CDR3aa
TRBV4-3	few	TRBJ2-2	TRBD2	TGCGCCAGCAGCCATTCTAGCGGGAGTTCGGGGGAGCTGTTTTTT	CASSHSSGSSGELFF
TRBV19	.	TRBJ1-1	TRBD1	TGTGCCAGTAGTATTCCACGGAGGGACAGGCACACTGAAGCTTTCTTT	CASSIPRRDRHTEAFF
TRBV5-1	.	TRBJ2-3	TRBD2	TGCGCCAGCAGCTTGGCGCTTACTAGCGGGGGAGCAGATACGCAGTATTTT	CASSLALTSGGADTQYF
TRBV30	few	TRBJ1-2	.	TGTGCCTGGAGTAGGGCAGGGTCTCGTGGCTACACCTTC	CAWSRAGSRGYTF
TRBV28	.	TRBJ2-5	.	TGTGCCAGCAGTGCCCCACCTCTCGAGACCCAGTACTTC	CASSAPPLETQYF
TRBV20-1	.	TRBJ2-6	.	TGCAGTGCGACTACAGGGACTGGGGCCAACGTCCTGACTTTC	CSATTGTGANVLTF
TRBV5-1	.	TRBJ1-1	TRBD1	TGCGCCAGCAGCTTTGAGGGGGCCACTGAAGCTTTCTTT	CASSFEGATEAFF
TRBV4-1	.	TRBJ1-5	.	TGCGCCAGCAGCCAAAAGGTAGGGGGAATCGGCAATCAGCCCCAGCATTTT	CASSQKVGGIGNQPQHF
TRBV5-1	.	TRBJ2-3	.	TGCGCCAGCAGCTCGGGTCCCCAAGATACGCAGTATTTT	CASSSGPQDTQYF
TRBV5-1	few	TRBJ1-5	TRBD1	TGCGCCAGCAGCTTGGCTCCCAGGGGGCCCGATCAGCCCCAGCATTTT	CASSLAPRGPDQPQHF
TRBV5-1	.	TRBJ1-1	TRBD1	TGCGCCAGCAGCTGGGACAGGGGTTGGACTGAAGCTTTCTTT	CASSWDRGWTEAFF
TRBV5-1	.	TRBJ2-7	.	TGCGCCAGCAGCTTGGTACTGGGCTACGAGCAGTACTTC	CASSLVLGYEQYF
TRBV29-1	few	TRBJ2-1	.	TGCAGCGTCCGGGACGACGGGGCGGGTGAGCAGTTCTTC	CSVRDDGAGEQFF
TRBV28	.	TRBJ2-1	TRBD1	TGTGCCAGTGTGACAGGGGGAGGGTACAATGAGCAGTTCTTC	CASVTGGGYNEQFF
TRBV28	few	TRBJ2-5	.	TGTGCCAGCGGATTAGCGGCGCAAGAGACCCAGTACTTC	CASGLAAQETQYF
TRBV20-1	few	TRBJ2-1	TRBD2	TGCAGTGCCAGGACTAGCTCCTACAATGAGCAGTTCTTC	CSARTSSYNEQFF
TRBV6-1	.	TRBJ2-7	TRBD2	TGTGCCAGCACCTCGGGGGGGGGGACTTACGAGCAGTACTTC	CASTSGGGTYEQYF
TRBV7-2	.	TRBJ2-5	.	TGTGCCAGCAGCTTAGGCATCAAGGAGAAAGAGACCCAGTACTTC	CASSLGIKEKETQYF
TRBV18	few	TRBJ2-1	TRBD2	TGTGCCAGCTCACCATTTGCGGGAGCTGGTAGTGAGCAGTTCTTC	CASSPFAGAGSEQFF
TRBV6-1	.	TRBJ1-1	TRBD1	TGTGCCAGCAGTCGGCGGACAGGGGGGGACACTGAAGCTTTCTTT	CASSRRTGGDTEAFF
TRBV10-3	many	TRBJ1-1	.	TGTGCCATCAGACAGGGCGGCGGTGAAGCTTTCTTT	CAIRQGGGEAFF
TRBV6-1	.	TRBJ1-5	TRBD1	TGTGCCAGCGGGGGGACAGGGCCGTCAGATCAGCCCCAGCATTTT	CASGGTGPSDQPQHF
TRBV7-2	.	TRBJ2-7	TRBD2	TGTGCCAGCAAACCTAGCGGCCCCCGGGAGCAGTACTTC	CASKPSGPREQYF
TRBV5-1	few	TRBJ2-2	TRBD1	TGCGCCAGCAGCCCCGGGACAGCTTCGAACACCGGGGAGCTGTTTTTT	CASSPGTASNTGELFF
TRBV11-2	.	TRBJ1-5	.	TGTGCCAGCAGCCTACAGCGGGGTCAGCCCCAGCATTTT	CASSLQRGQPQHF
TRBV6-1	.	TRBJ2-3	TRBD2	TGTGCCAGCACATCTAGCGGGAGCGGTACAGATACGCAGTATTTT	CASTSSGSGTDTQYF